The 27 T cell receptor beta chains reported below all come from one sample, sequenced in a study of T-cell reconstitution after alpha-beta-depleted transplantation in children. Using unique molecular identifiers, the investigators prepared the TCRbeta library. TCRdb re-analysed the PCR reads in MiXCR, keeping a single row per CDR3 protein. The sample lists about 250,000 distinct CDR3 sequences, 20% to 30% occurring once. The source material was PBMCs, mostly from graft donor cells, sampled 360 days after TCRalphabeta/CD19-depleted stem cell transplant. The receptor source for this set is a female patient between 2 and 15 years old who had a stem cell transplant for congenital amegakaryocytic thrombocytopenia, so the T cells may come from the graft donor.

This clonotype was picked up one time. The chain joins TRBV4-1 to TRBJ1-3; 7 nucleotides align to TRBD1. Germline V gene lookup returns CDR1 MGHRA and CDR2 YSYEKL. The CDR3 length is 15 residues. The J segment lost 4 bases and the V segment lost 4 bases, leaving 7 bases of the junction unmatched. CDR3 region: CASSPDPGQGNTIYF. The CDR3 region has the DNA TGCGCCAGCAGCCCAGATCCGGGACAGGGAAACACCATATATTTT.

V is TRBV5-6 and J is TRBJ2-7; 11 bases agree with TRBD2. Germline V lookup: CDR1 SGHDT, CDR2 YYEEEE. Trimming cost V 4 bases and J 6 bases; bases outside gene matches: 9. The CDR3 spans 15 residues. The chain's CDR3 is CASSIPTSGSPEQYF. The CDR3 DNA follows: TGTGCCAGCAGCATTCCTACTAGCGGGAGTCCCGAGCAGTACTTC.

The chain employs TRBV12-3 or TRBV12-4 and TRBJ2-5; D may be TRBD1 (5 bases). The V and J ends lost 6 bases and 7 bases respectively, with 18 bases between them. The CDR3 has 14 residues. The CDR3 is CASSPLHLGVTQYF. The CDR3 nucleotides read TGTGCCAGCAGCCCCCTCCACCTAGGGGTGACCCAGTACTTC.

V and J are TRBV7-9 and TRBJ2-1, with unresolved D. Trimming removed 3 bases at V and 8 bases at J, with 14 bases between. CDR1 is SEHNR, CDR2 FQNEAQ, per germline (reference sequence). The CDR3 runs to 14 residues. The CDR3 here is CASSLSAAYDEQFF. The CDR3 DNA follows: TGTGCCAGCAGCTTGTCTGCAGCTTATGATGAGCAGTTCTTC.

This clonotype was observed a few times. J is TRBJ2-3 and V is TRBV6-6, with D uncertain. The CDR3 covers 12 residues. The V gene's germline CDR1 is MNHNY and CDR2 SVGAGI (reference sequence). V shed 5 bases and J shed 6 bases, with 9 bases lying between them. CDR3 DNA sequence: TGTGCCAGCAGTCCTTTGTGGGATACGCAGTATTTT. Its translation is CASSPLWDTQYF.

This chain uses TRBV11-2 with TRBJ2-1; D may match TRBD1 or TRBD2 (5 bases each). The CDR3 sequence is 16 residues long. V lost 2 bases to trimming and J lost 9 bases, with 20 bases between them. Germline V gene data show CDR1 as SGHAT and CDR2 as FQNNGV. The CDR3 loop reads CASSLLARHTGGEQFF. The CDR3 region has the DNA TGTGCCAGCAGCTTACTGGCGAGACATACAGGAGGTGAGCAGTTCTTC.

The chain is built from TRBV28 and TRBJ1-2; unclear D gene. With 3 bases removed from V and 8 bases from J, the gap between germline ends came to 19 bases. The CDR3 contains 15 residues. CDR1 and CDR2 from the germline V gene are MDHEN and SYDVKM. The CDR3 protein is CASSLSLRGGKGYTF. The CDR3 region has the DNA TGTGCCAGCAGTTTGTCTCTGCGGGGAGGGAAGGGCTACACCTTC.

The rearrangement joins TRBV6-5 to TRBJ1-5; 8 nucleotides align to TRBD1. Per germline, CDR1 MNHEY and CDR2 SVGAGI. V trimming: 5 bases; J trimming: 3 bases; junction bases outside the gene matches: 3. CDR3 length: 14 residues. The DNA of the CDR3 is TGTGCCAGCAGTCCGCAGGGGGCCAATCAGCCCCAGCATTTT. Its protein product is CASSPQGANQPQHF.

There are a few counts of this clonotype. J is TRBJ2-7 and V is TRBV6-5; the D gene could be TRBD1 or TRBD2 (5 bases each). Deletions cut 2 bases from V and 2 bases from J, with 16 bases between. This CDR3 has 16 residues. CDR1 is MNHEY, CDR2 SVGAGI, per germline. The CDR3 nucleotides are TGTGCCAGCAGTTACCGGGACCCAAGGGAAGCCTACGAGCAGTACTTC. This translates into CASSYRDPREAYEQYF.

V and J are TRBV12-3 or TRBV12-4 and TRBJ2-3, with D hard to call. V lost 3 bases, J lost 2 bases, and 15 bases lay in between. This CDR3 spans 16 amino acids. The chain's CDR3 is CASSFWRNLLTDTQYF. CDR3 nucleotides: TGTGCCAGCAGTTTTTGGCGGAATTTACTCACAGATACGCAGTATTTT.

This clonotype was counted only a few times. The genes are TRBV27 and TRBJ2-7, with D maybe TRBD1 (5 bases). CDR1 and CDR2 from the germline V gene are MNHEY and SMNVEV (reference sequence). V gave up 0 bases and J gave up 3 bases, with 6 bases separating them. CDR3 length: 13 amino acids. This CDR3 reads CASSLSDSYEQYF. CDR3 coding DNA: TGTGCCAGCAGTTTATCAGACAGCTACGAGCAGTACTTC.

The rearrangement uses TRBV7-2 and TRBJ2-5; 9 bases fit TRBD2. V gave up 3 bases and J gave up 2 bases; unmatched junction bases: 7. The CDR3 spans 16 residues. Germline V gene lookup returns CDR1 SGHTA and CDR2 FQGNSA. DNA for the CDR3: TGTGCCAGCAGCTTCCCTACTAGCGGGCGACAAGAGACCCAGTACTTC. The encoded protein is CASSFPTSGRQETQYF.

The rearrangement links TRBV2 to TRBJ1-4; tentative D call: TRBD1 (5 bases). V lost 4 bases, J lost 6 bases, and 9 bases lay in between. This CDR3 contains 13 residues. In germline, CDR1 is SNHLY, CDR2 FYNNEI. The CDR3 region has the DNA TGTGCCAGCAGTGTCGGGGGATATGAAAAACTGTTTTTT. It codes for CASSVGGYEKLFF.

The chain uses TRBV6-5 and TRBJ2-5; 7 nucleotides match TRBD2. J gave up 5 bases and V 2 bases, and 11 bases lay outside the gene matches. CDR1 is MNHEY and CDR2 is SVGAGI in the germline V gene. There are 16 residues in the CDR3. The CDR3 spells CASSYQEAGVGETQYF. The CDR3 coding sequence is TGTGCCAGCAGTTACCAAGAGGCGGGAGTAGGGGAGACCCAGTACTTC.

In its sample, this clonotype was seen a few times. The chain combines TRBV12-5 with TRBJ2-7, with a tentative D call TRBD2 (5 bases). CDR1 is LGHNT, CDR2 FRNRAP, per germline. The CDR3 consists of 18 residues. V was clipped by 2 bases and J by 3 bases, with 23 bases between them. The CDR3 spells CASGLKRNLLGEGYEQYF. CDR3 DNA: TGTGCTAGTGGTTTGAAACGGAACCTGCTCGGGGAAGGCTACGAGCAGTACTTC.

The rearrangement joins TRBV6-2 or TRBV6-3 to TRBJ2-1; no clear D. CDR1 and CDR2 (germline): MNHEY, SVGEGT. The germline V and J ends were trimmed by 2 bases and 8 bases, with 7 bases remaining between them. This CDR3 is 12 amino acids long. CDR3 nucleotide sequence: TGTGCCAGCAGTTACCACCTCTATGAGCAGTTCTTC. Its protein is CASSYHLYEQFF.

The rearrangement uses TRBV5-4 and TRBJ2-3; D is possibly TRBD1 (5 bases). CDR3 size: 16 residues. CDR1 SGHNT and CDR2 YYREEE come from the germline V gene (reference sequence). Trimming shortened V by 4 bases and J by 0 bases, and 15 bases separated the two germline ends. The CDR3 DNA follows: TGTGCCAGCAGCCGCCCGGACAAGTATAGCACAGATACGCAGTATTTT. As protein: CASSRPDKYSTDTQYF.

This sequence joins TRBV11-2 and TRBJ2-3, with TRBD2 as a possible D gene (5 bases). CDR1 SGHAT and CDR2 FQNNGV come from the germline V gene. Trimming shortened V by 2 bases and J by 3 bases, and 15 bases separated the two germline ends. CDR3 length: 16 residues. CDR3 DNA sequence: TGTGCCAGCAGCTTATTAGCCCCGGGGTGGACAGATACGCAGTATTTT. Translating gives CASSLLAPGWTDTQYF.

This chain connects TRBV5-1 to TRBJ2-7, with TRBD2 as a possible D gene (6 bases). CDR1 is SGHRS and CDR2 is YFSETQ in the germline V gene. Trimming pared 2 bases from V and 3 bases from J, leaving 12 bases between. There are 14 residues in the CDR3. DNA of the CDR3: TGCGCCAGCAGCTTTGGGACGGGAGACTACGAGCAGTACTTC. Encoded protein: CASSFGTGDYEQYF. The entire variable domain, with the rest obtained from reference TRBV5-1 and TRBJ2-7, is as follows: KAGVTQTPRYLIKTRGQQVTLSCSPISGHRSVSWYQQTPGQGLQFLFEYFSETQRNKGNFPGRFSGRQFSNSRSEMNVSTLELGDSALYLCASSFGTGDYEQYFGPGTRLTVT.

This clonotype was detected a few times. The chain uses TRBV7-4 and TRBJ1-5; D is undetermined. Germline CDR1 SGHVT, CDR2 SQSDAQ. The CDR3 is 14 residues long. Between the trimmed V and J ends, which lost 3 bases and 4 bases, there was a span of 10 bases. CDR3 sequence: CASSFCKRNQPQHF. In DNA form, the CDR3 reads TGTGCCAGCAGCTTTTGTAAGCGGAATCAGCCCCAGCATTTT.

This clonotype has more than one count but fewer than ten. The rearrangement joins TRBV7-2 to TRBJ2-1, with TRBD2 as a possible D gene (6 bases). The CDR3 length is 14 residues. In germline, CDR1 is SGHTA, CDR2 FQGNSA. The V end was cut by 2 bases, the J end by 6 bases, with 11 bases between. The CDR3 reads CASSLREAINEQFF. The CDR3 DNA sequence: TGTGCCAGCAGCTTAAGGGAGGCGATCAATGAGCAGTTCTTC.

This rearrangement joins TRBV28 to TRBJ2-7; D gene uncertain. The CDR3 covers 15 residues. CDR1 is MDHEN and CDR2 is SYDVKM in the germline V gene. V lost 3 bases, J lost 2 bases, and 14 bases lay in between. Here the CDR3 DNA reads TGTGCCAGCAGTTTCCCCCTCGCGGCCACCTACGAGCAGTACTTC. Protein: CASSFPLAATYEQYF.

The J gene is TRBJ2-3, the V gene TRBV5-1; unclear D gene. CDR3 length: 13 amino acids. The germline CDR1 and CDR2 sequences are SGHRS and YFSETQ. V lost 0 bases to trimming and J lost 5 bases, with 7 bases between them. CDR3 nucleotides: TGCGCCAGCAGCTTGGCCGGCGAAGATACGCAGTATTTT. Protein sequence: CASSLAGEDTQYF.

The chain recombines TRBV7-7 with TRBJ2-5; 7 nucleotides match TRBD2. There are 13 residues in the CDR3. Germline V gives CDR1 SSHAT, CDR2 FNYEAQ (reference sequence). V shed 7 bases and J 3 bases; nucleotides not matched to a gene: 5. The chain's CDR3 is CASTFGGKETQYF. Written as DNA, the CDR3 is TGTGCCAGCACCTTCGGGGGGAAAGAGACCCAGTACTTC.

This clonotype has only a few counts. V usage is TRBV12-3 or TRBV12-4 and J usage is TRBJ2-5; D is unresolved. The V and J ends lost 4 bases and 9 bases respectively, with 21 bases between them. This CDR3 is built from 15 residues. DNA for the CDR3: TGTGCCAGCAGTTATTCCGGCCCGGGCCCTGTGGCCCAGTACTTC. Translated, it gives CASSYSGPGPVAQYF.

This clonotype was found many times. The genes are TRBV9 and TRBJ2-3; D gene uncertain. V lost 4 bases and J lost 4, with 7 bases in between. The germline V gene encodes CDR1 SGDLS and CDR2 YYNGEE. The CDR3 totals 12 residues. The chain's CDR3 is CASSQPPDTQYF. DNA for the CDR3: TGTGCCAGCAGCCAGCCCCCAGATACGCAGTATTTT.

The V call is TRBV7-9, the J call TRBJ1-1; D is ambiguous. The CDR3 is 12 residues long. Between the trimmed V and J ends, which lost 10 bases and 4 bases, there was a span of 13 bases. CDR1 and CDR2 (germline): SEHNR, FQNEAQ (reference sequence). In DNA, the CDR3 is TGTGCCAACCAGCAGCTGCCCACTGAAGCTTTCTTT. It yields the protein CANQQLPTEAFF.